The 19 T cell receptor beta chains reported below all come from one sample, sequenced in a study of blood T cell repertoires in COVID-19. Using immunoSEQ multiplex PCR, the repertoire was profiled, and TCRdb retains in-frame clones only, with some absent. The table includes around 19,000 clones, about 87% detected once. Sequencing was carried out using peripheral blood. Receptors originate from a human donor in a cohort sampled during active COVID-19. The donor label of this sample is uncertain.

CDR3 sequence (DNA): TGTGCCAGCAGTATCGACAGGGAAGAGACCCAGTACTTC. As protein: CASSIDREETQYF. The chain recombines TRBV6-2 or TRBV6-3 with TRBJ2-5, with 7 bases matching TRBD1. V shed 5 bases, J shed 3 bases, and the junction held 3 bases outside the gene matches. CDR1 is MNHEY, CDR2 SVGEGT, per germline. The CDR3 spans 13 residues.

V and J are TRBV5-1 and TRBJ2-1; 8 bases fit TRBD2. V was clipped by 4 bases and J by 4 bases; unmatched bases: 4. Germline CDR1 is SGHRS and CDR2 is YFSETQ. The CDR3 runs 14 residues. In DNA form, the CDR3 reads TGCGCCAGCAGCCTTAGCGGGATGTACAATGAGCAGTTCTTC. It is translated as CASSLSGMYNEQFF.

The CDR3, as DNA: TGTGCCAGCAGCCAAGAGAGACAGGGTATCACCGGGGAGCTGTTTTTT. Amino acids: CASSQERQGITGELFF. This chain uses TRBV3-1 (or the pseudogene TRBV3-2) with TRBJ2-2; 7 bases map to TRBD1. Germline V lookup: CDR1 LGHDT, CDR2 YNNKEL (reference sequence). CDR3 length: 16 amino acids. V was clipped by 0 bases and J by 4 bases; unmatched bases: 5.

The chain carries TRBV18 and TRBJ2-1; a possible D gene is TRBD1 (5 bases). Germline lookup yields CDR1 KGHSH and CDR2 LQKENI. The CDR3 sequence is 16 residues long. V lost 3 bases to trimming and J lost 5 bases, with 17 bases between them. In DNA form, the CDR3 reads TGTGCCAGCTCACCCCAGGGCGCGAGTACTGACAATGAGCAGTTCTTC. Residues: CASSPQGASTDNEQFF.

The sample holds one count of this clone. The chain is built from TRBV19 and TRBJ2-1; 12 nucleotides line up with TRBD2. Germline assignment: CDR1 LNHDA and CDR2 SQIVND (reference sequence). With V trimmed by 6 bases and J by 5 bases, 11 bases remained unmatched. CDR3 length equals 17 residues. CDR3 DNA sequence: TGTGCCAGTAGGATGCTAGCGGGAGGGCCTTCGAACAATGAGCAGTTCTTC. As protein: CASRMLAGGPSNNEQFF.

This sequence joins TRBV29-1 and TRBJ2-3; 9 bases map to TRBD1. Germline CDR1 is SQVTM and CDR2 is ANQGSEA. The CDR3 runs 14 residues. V was pared by 2 bases and J by 6 bases, with 6 bases of the junction left unmatched. CDR3 sequence reads: CSVEKGQGLDTQYF. The CDR3 nucleotides read TGCAGCGTTGAAAAGGGACAGGGTTTGGATACGCAGTATTTT.

This clone was observed a single time. This chain uses TRBV27 with TRBJ2-7; no firm D call. V was cut by 3 bases and J by 3 bases, with 9 bases left in between. Germline loops: CDR1 MNHEY, CDR2 SMNVEV (reference sequence). This CDR3 region has 13 residues. The CDR3 DNA reads as TGTGCCAGCAGTTTGGGTCAGGACTACGAGCAGTACTTC. Translated: CASSLGQDYEQYF.

The V and J genes are TRBV5-1 and TRBJ2-5; TRBD1 aligns across 11 bases. The CDR3 runs to 14 residues. Per the germline V gene, CDR1 is SGHRS and CDR2 is YFSETQ. Unmatched junction bases numbered 4, after V lost 4 bases and J lost 5 bases. The CDR3 DNA follows: TGCGCCAGCAGCCTAGGGACAGGGGGGGAGACCCAGTACTTC. Translation gives CASSLGTGGETQYF.

The chain employs TRBV19 and TRBJ1-5; D might be TRBD1 (5 bases). V was shortened by 7 bases and J by 0 bases, with 13 bases between the two germline ends. This CDR3 has 15 amino acids. Germline V gene lookup returns CDR1 LNHDA and CDR2 SQIVND (reference sequence). CDR3 in amino acids: CASTRGGYSNQPQHF. CDR3 DNA sequence: TGTGCCAGTACTCGGGGGGGATATAGCAATCAGCCCCAGCATTTT.

J is TRBJ1-1 and V is TRBV2, with 8 nucleotides matching TRBD1. With V trimmed by 7 bases and J by 1 base, 5 bases remained unmatched. The CDR3 covers 14 residues. Germline CDR1 SNHLY, CDR2 FYNNEI. The CDR3 region is CASTGQGRNTEAFF. CDR3 coding DNA: TGTGCCAGCACCGGACAGGGCCGGAACACTGAAGCTTTCTTT.

This rearrangement joins TRBV19 to TRBJ2-3, with 10 nucleotides matching TRBD2. From germline, CDR1 is LNHDA and CDR2 SQIVND (reference sequence). This CDR3 is 14 amino acids long. V was pared by 6 bases and J by 6 bases, with 6 bases of the junction left unmatched. The CDR3 sequence is CASRASGRADTQYF. In DNA form, the CDR3 reads TGTGCCAGTAGGGCCAGCGGGAGGGCGGATACGCAGTATTTT.

The chain links TRBV30 to TRBJ2-7, with 9 bases identical to TRBD2. This CDR3 has 15 amino acids. Unmatched junction bases numbered 6, after V lost 0 bases and J lost 3 bases. Per germline, CDR1 GTSNPN and CDR2 SVGIG (reference sequence). The CDR3 sequence is CAWSVGLAGSYEQYF. CDR3 bases: TGTGCCTGGAGTGTTGGGCTAGCGGGAAGCTACGAGCAGTACTTC.

V is TRBV5-6 and J is TRBJ1-5; D is undetermined. Trimming left V 0 bases short and J 4 bases short, with 14 bases between. There are 16 residues in the CDR3. CDR1 and CDR2 from the germline V gene are SGHDT and YYEEEE. The CDR3 bases are TGTGCCAGCAGCTTGGCCTCGAGACGGGGAAATCAGCCCCAGCATTTT. Its protein product is CASSLASRRGNQPQHF.

The CDR3 sequence is CASSQVTSGLRATQYF. The CDR3, as DNA: TGTGCCAGCAGCCAAGTGACTAGCGGGCTACGTGCGACGCAGTATTTT. V is TRBV4-2 and J is TRBJ2-3, with 10 positions matching TRBD2. V lost 1 base to trimming and J lost 9 bases; unmatched junction nucleotides: 10. CDR3 length: 16 amino acids. CDR1 is LGHNA, CDR2 YNFKEQ, per germline.

The V and J genes are TRBV28 and TRBJ2-3; the D is unclear. The length of the CDR3 is 14 residues. Germline V CDR1 and CDR2: MDHEN, SYDVKM. Trimming left V 3 bases short and J 1 base short, with 8 bases between. The CDR3 coding sequence is TGTGCCAGCAGTTTTTTGCTAGGCACAGATACGCAGTATTTT. It specifies CASSFLLGTDTQYF.

The chain couples TRBV9 to TRBJ2-3; 8 bases map to TRBD2. This CDR3 spans 14 amino acids. V gave up 4 bases and J gave up 8 bases; unmatched junction bases: 9. The V gene's germline CDR1 is SGDLS and CDR2 YYNGEE. CDR3 DNA sequence: TGTGCCAGCAGCACCCGGGGGGGGAGCGGTACGCAGTATTTT. Protein: CASSTRGGSGTQYF.

V and J are TRBV7-9 and TRBJ1-6, with D hard to call. The length of the CDR3 is 14 residues. Per the germline V gene, CDR1 is SEHNR and CDR2 is FQNEAQ (reference sequence). The ends were cut back, 5 bases at V and 5 bases at J, with 10 bases in the middle. The CDR3 bases are TGTGCCAGCAGCCAGCAGGTTGATAATTCACCCCTCCACTTT. Amino acids: CASSQQVDNSPLHF.

The chain has TRBV30 and TRBJ2-2; 7 bases are a match to TRBD1. V shed 3 bases and J 4 bases; nucleotides not matched to a gene: 8. The CDR3 totals 15 residues. The V gene's germline CDR1 is GTSNPN and CDR2 SVGIG (reference sequence). The CDR3 nucleotides are TGTGCCTGGAGGCCCGGGACAGCTACCACCGGGGAGCTGTTTTTT. Amino acid sequence: CAWRPGTATTGELFF.

The genes are TRBV2 and TRBJ2-1; D is unclear. This CDR3 spans 15 amino acids. Trimming pared 3 bases from V and 4 bases from J, leaving 13 bases between. The germline gives CDR1 SNHLY, CDR2 FYNNEI. CDR3 DNA: TGTGCCAGCAGTGAGTACTACCTCACTTACAATGAGCAGTTCTTC. Its protein is CASSEYYLTYNEQFF.